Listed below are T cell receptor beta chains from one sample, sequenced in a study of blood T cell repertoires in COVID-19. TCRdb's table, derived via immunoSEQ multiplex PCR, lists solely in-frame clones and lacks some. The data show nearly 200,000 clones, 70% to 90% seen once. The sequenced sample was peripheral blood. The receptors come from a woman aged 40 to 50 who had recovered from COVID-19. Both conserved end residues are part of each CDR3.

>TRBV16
CASSLGQNNQPQHF
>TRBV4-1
CASSQALGEETQYF
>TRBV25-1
CASSEVSSGKPNTGELFF
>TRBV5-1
CASSPRLDLGYGYTF
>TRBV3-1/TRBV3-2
CASSQGQGGYTEAFF
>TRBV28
CASRPTARDEQYF
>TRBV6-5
CASSYETGRNTEAFF
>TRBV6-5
CASRSTAGETQYF
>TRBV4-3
CASSQEASGGRWIYNEQFF
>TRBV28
CASSLGLEPWEQYF
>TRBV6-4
CASSETAAGGNQPQHF
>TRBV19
CASSNAGTGAFNEQFF
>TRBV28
CASSSHVGYTF
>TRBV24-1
CATSDFGGSYNEQFF